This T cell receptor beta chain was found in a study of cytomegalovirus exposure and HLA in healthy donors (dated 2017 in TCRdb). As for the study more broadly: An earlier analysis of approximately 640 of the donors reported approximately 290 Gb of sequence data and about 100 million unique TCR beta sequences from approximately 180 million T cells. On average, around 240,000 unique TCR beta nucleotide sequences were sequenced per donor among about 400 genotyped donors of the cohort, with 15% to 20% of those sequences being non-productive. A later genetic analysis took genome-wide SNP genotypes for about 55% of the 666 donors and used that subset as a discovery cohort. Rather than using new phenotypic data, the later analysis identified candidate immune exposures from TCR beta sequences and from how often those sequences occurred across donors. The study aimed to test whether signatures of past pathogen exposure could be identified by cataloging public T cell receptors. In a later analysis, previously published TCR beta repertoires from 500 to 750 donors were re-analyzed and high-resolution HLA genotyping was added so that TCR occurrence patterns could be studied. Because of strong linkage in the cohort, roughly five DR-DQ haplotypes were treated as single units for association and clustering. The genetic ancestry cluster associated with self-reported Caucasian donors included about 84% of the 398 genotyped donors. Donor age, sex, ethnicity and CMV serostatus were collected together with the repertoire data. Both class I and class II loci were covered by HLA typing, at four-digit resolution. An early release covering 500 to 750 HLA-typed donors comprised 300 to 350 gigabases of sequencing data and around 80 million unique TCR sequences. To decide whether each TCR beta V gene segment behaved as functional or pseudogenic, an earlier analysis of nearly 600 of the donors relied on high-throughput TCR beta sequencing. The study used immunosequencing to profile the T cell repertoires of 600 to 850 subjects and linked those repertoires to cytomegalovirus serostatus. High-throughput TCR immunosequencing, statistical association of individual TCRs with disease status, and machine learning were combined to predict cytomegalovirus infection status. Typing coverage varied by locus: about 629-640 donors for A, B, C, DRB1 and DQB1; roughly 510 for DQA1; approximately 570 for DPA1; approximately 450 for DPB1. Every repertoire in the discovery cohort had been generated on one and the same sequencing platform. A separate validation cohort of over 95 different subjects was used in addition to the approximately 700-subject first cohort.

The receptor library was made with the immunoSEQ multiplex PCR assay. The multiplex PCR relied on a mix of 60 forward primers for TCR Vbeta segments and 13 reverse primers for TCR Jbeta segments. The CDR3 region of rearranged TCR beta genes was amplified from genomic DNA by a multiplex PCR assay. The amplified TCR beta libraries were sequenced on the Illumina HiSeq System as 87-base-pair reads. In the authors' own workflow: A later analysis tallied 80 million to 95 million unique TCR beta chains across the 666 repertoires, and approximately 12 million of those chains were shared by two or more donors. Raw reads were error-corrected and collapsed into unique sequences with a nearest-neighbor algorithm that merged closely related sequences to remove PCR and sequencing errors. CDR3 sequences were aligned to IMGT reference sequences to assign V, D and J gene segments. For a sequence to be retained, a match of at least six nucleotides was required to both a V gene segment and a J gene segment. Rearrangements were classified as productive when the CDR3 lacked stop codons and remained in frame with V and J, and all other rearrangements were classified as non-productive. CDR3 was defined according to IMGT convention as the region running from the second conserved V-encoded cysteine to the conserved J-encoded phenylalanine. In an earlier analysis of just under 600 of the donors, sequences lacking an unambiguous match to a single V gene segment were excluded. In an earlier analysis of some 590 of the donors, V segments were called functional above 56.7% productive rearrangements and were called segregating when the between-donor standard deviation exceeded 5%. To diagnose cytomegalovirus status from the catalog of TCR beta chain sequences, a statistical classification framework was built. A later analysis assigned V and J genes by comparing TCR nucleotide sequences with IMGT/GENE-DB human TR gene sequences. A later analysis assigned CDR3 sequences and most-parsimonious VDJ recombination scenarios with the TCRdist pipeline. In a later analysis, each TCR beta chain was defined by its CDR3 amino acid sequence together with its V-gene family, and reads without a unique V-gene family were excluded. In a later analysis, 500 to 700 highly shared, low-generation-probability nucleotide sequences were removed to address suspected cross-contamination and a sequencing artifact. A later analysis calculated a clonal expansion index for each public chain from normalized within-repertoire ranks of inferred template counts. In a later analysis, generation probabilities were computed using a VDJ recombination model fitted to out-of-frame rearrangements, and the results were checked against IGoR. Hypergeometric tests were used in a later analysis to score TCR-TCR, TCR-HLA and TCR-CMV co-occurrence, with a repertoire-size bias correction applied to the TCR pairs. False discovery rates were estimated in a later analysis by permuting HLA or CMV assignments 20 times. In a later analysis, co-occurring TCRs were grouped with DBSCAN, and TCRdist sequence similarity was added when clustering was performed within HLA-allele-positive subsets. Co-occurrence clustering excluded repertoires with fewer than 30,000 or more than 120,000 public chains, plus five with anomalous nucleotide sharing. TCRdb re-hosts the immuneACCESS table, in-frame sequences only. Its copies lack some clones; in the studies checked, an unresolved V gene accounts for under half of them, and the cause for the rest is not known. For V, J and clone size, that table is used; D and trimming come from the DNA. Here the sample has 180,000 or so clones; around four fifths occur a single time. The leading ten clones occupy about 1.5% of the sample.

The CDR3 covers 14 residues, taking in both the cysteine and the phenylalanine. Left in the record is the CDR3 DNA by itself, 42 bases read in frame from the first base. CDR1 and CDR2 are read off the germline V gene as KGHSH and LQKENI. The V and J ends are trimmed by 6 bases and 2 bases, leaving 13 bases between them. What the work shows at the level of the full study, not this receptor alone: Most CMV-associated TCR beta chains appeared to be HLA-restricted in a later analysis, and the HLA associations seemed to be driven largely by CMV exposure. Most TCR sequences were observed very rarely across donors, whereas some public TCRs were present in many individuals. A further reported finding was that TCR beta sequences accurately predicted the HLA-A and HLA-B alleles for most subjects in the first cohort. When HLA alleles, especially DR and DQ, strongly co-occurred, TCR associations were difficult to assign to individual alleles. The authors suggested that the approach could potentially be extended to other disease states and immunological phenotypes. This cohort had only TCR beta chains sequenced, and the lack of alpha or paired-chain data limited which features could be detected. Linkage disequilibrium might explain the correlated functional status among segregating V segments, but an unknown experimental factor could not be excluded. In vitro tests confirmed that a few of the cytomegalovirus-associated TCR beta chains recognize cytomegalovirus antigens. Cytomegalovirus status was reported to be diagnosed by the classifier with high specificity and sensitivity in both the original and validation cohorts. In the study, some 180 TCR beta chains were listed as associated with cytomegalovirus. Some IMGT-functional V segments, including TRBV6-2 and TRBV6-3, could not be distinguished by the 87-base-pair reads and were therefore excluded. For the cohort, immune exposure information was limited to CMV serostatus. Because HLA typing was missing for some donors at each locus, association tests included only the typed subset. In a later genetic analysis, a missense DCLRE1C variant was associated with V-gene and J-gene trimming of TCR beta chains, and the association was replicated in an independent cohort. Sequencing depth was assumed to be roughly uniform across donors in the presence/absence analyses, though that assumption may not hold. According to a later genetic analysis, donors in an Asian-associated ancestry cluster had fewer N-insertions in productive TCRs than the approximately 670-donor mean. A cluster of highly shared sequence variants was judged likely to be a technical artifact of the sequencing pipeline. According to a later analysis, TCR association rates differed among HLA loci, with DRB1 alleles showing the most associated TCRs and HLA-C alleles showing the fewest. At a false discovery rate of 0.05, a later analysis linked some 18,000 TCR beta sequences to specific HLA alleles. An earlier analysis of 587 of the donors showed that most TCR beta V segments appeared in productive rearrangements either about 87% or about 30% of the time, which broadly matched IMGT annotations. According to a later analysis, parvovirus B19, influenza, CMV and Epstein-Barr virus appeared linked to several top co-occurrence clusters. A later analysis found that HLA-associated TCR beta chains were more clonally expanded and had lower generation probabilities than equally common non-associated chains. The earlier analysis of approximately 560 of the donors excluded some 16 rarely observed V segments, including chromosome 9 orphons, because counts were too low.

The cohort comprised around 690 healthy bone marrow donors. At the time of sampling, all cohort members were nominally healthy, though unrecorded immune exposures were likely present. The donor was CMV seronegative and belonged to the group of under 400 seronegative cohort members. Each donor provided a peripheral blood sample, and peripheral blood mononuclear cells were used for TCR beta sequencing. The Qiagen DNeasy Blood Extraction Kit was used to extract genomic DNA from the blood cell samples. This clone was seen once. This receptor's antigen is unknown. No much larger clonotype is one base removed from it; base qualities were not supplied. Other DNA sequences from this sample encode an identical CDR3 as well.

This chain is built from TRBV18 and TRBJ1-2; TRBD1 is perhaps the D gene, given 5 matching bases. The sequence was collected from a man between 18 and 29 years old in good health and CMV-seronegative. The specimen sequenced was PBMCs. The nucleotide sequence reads TGTGCCAGCTCCCCCGGGCAGGGAAACTATGGCTACACCTTC. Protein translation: CASSPGQGNYGYTF.